This TCR beta chain comes out of a study of tumor and adjacent non-tumor tissue in lung cancer. On the study more broadly: Each sample yielded around 4 million productive TCRbeta reads on average. Whole-study findings and limits: Top 100 clones took a larger repertoire share in normal lung. TCR diversity was significantly greater in tumor than normal lung tissue.

Comment on this clonotype: As yet, its antigen is unknown. At one end the junction does not follow the germline gene, possibly because of a read error.

CDR3 length: 13 amino acids. From germline, CDR1 is MNHEY and CDR2 SVGAGI. A modified ARM-PCR protocol with three rounds of nested PCR amplified TCRbeta. TCRdb independently ran MiXCR on the multiplex PCR reads; one entry per CDR3 protein. The data contain around 140,000 distinct CDR3 sequences, approximately 66% of them singletons. No cell sorting was done before RNA was extracted from the tissue. Newly diagnosed lung cancer patients had thoracic surgery in China, August–November 2014, without prior chemotherapy. Specimen: lung tumor tissue. The chain employs TRBV6-5 and TRBJ2-1; the D is unclear. This receptor was taken from a man in his sixties with small cell lung cancer. CDR3 bases: TGTACCAGCAGTGCCGCAGGTAGGAATGAGCAGCTCTTC. Translating it yields CTSSAAGRNEQLF.